The clone carrying this TCR beta chain was counted ten times or more. The antigen is not known. Regions amplified from RNA transcripts were the TCR beta CDR3 regions. Carried out on the TCR CDR3, a first-round RT-PCR used the HTBI primer set. TCRdb fed the multiplex PCR reads into MiXCR, producing one record per CDR3 protein. There are about 600,000 distinct CDR3 sequences in the sample; roughly 16% occur only once, and more than 3% lies in the top ten. Enrolled ophthalmopathy patients presented with a Clinical Activity Score of at least 3, a NOSPECS grade of at least 4, and disease duration under 3 months. These data are taken from a study of T cells in Graves' hyperthyroidism and ophthalmopathy. About the study: It was at initial diagnosis, before any treatment, that peripheral blood was collected. Study results and caveats: The model predicted ophthalmopathy a median roughly 6.5 months before onset.

V lost 2 bases and J lost 4, with 1 base in between. The germline V gene encodes CDR1 KGHSH and CDR2 LQKENI. This CDR3 is 11 amino acids long. Sequencing input: blood. The chain uses TRBV18 and TRBJ2-3; D remains unclear. This clonotype was sampled from a woman between 40 and 50 years old with Graves' ophthalmopathy. CDR3 loop: CASSPADTQYF. CDR3 bases: TGTGCCAGCTCACCAGCAGATACGCAGTATTTT.